This TCR beta chain was identified in a study of shared clonotypes between healthy human individuals. At the level of the study: With ages of 18 to 49, the donors were two women and a few men. Study findings and constraints: Incomplete sequencing of sorted subsets was indicated by rarefaction despite large depth.

Every contributor of samples was a Caucasian grown-up residing in Nashville, Tennessee. Researchers partitioned CD4+ cells into CD45RA+ naive and CD45RA-negative memory subsets. With respect to this clone: Its matching antigen is unknown.

The data were produced by immunoSEQ multiplex PCR, yet TCRdb's version contains in-frame clones alone and is incomplete. The sample contains 2.3 million or so clones, more than 80% of which appear only once. The CDR3 runs to 15 residues. CDR1 and CDR2 (germline): SGHTA, FQGTGA. V was clipped by 2 bases and J by 1 base, with 6 bases between them. The chain links TRBV7-3 to TRBJ2-6; the D is unclear. The source material was naive CD4+ T cells from PBMCs. Specified subset: CD45RA+ positively selected. The sequence derives from a man between 18 and 29 years old in good health. Some clones in this sample may be carry-over from other donors' samples. The CDR3 region has the DNA TGTGCCAGCAGCTTATACGGATCTGGGGCCAACGTCCTGACTTTC. Residues: CASSLYGSGANVLTF.